One sample yielded the 9 T cell receptor beta chains listed below, sequenced in a study of healthy donors' naive CD4 and CD8 T cells. Each TCR library used approximately 500 ng of total RNA and a linear amplification protocol. One entry per CDR3 protein, called by TCRdb with MiXCR from the reads. The repertoire holds approximately 180,000 distinct CDR3 sequences, with 65% to 80% as singletons. Source material: naive CD4+ and CD8+ T cells sorted from blood, pooled from several donors. The receptors were gathered from a pool of human donors in good health; the sample pools cells from several healthy donors.

This chain uses TRBV27 with TRBJ1-5; no definite D call. The CDR3 has 13 amino acids. CDR1 is MNHEY, CDR2 SMNVEV, per germline (reference sequence). Trimming took off 3 bases at V and 6 bases at J, with 9 bases between the two ends. In DNA form, the CDR3 reads TGTGCCAGCAGTTTCCAAGCGGGTCAGCCCCAGCATTTT. This sequence encodes CASSFQAGQPQHF.

The chain is built from TRBV27 and TRBJ2-5, with TRBD1 as a possible D gene (6 bases). Germline CDR1 is MNHEY and CDR2 is SMNVEV (reference sequence). The germline V and J ends were trimmed by 6 bases and 4 bases, with 15 bases remaining between them. This CDR3 region has 14 residues. The DNA of the CDR3 is TGTGCCAGCAGCCTTGACAGGAGAGGAGAGACCCAGTACTTC. This encodes CASSLDRRGETQYF.

The rearrangement links TRBV10-3 to TRBJ2-7; TRBD1 is a possible D gene (6 bases). V gave up 7 bases and J gave up 5 bases, with 18 bases separating them. CDR3 length: 14 amino acids. Germline assignment: CDR1 ENHRY and CDR2 SYGVKD. Here the CDR3 reads CAITQGQNTDEQYF. The DNA for the CDR3 is TGTGCCATCACCCAAGGACAGAACACCGACGAGCAGTACTTC.

The V gene is TRBV5-1, the J gene TRBJ2-5; TRBD2 aligns across 7 bases. V trimming: 0 bases; J trimming: 2 bases; junction bases outside the gene matches: 10. Germline CDR1 SGHRS, CDR2 YFSETQ. The CDR3 has 17 amino acids. The chain's CDR3 is CASSLVGEASGQETQYF. In DNA form, the CDR3 reads TGCGCCAGCAGCTTGGTGGGGGAGGCTAGCGGACAAGAGACCCAGTACTTC. Variable domain in full (rest from reference TRBV5-1 and TRBJ2-5): KAGVTQTPRYLIKTRGQQVTLSCSPISGHRSVSWYQQTPGQGLQFLFEYFSETQRNKGNFPGRFSGRQFSNSRSEMNVSTLELGDSALYLCASSLVGEASGQETQYFGPGTRLLVL.

The V and J genes are TRBV27 and TRBJ1-5, with D possibly matching TRBD1 (6 bases). The CDR3 extends over 14 amino acids. The germline gives CDR1 MNHEY, CDR2 SMNVEV (reference sequence). V was cut by 4 bases and J by 2 bases, with 9 bases left in between. This chain's CDR3 is CASSYREGNQPQHF. CDR3 DNA: TGTGCCAGCAGTTACAGGGAGGGCAATCAGCCCCAGCATTTT.

This rearrangement joins TRBV29-1 to TRBJ1-1; D is possibly TRBD1 (5 bases). Per germline, CDR1 SQVTM and CDR2 ANQGSEA. This CDR3 is 16 amino acids long. Trimming pared 6 bases from V and 1 base from J, leaving 21 bases between. The CDR3 nucleotides read TGCAGCGTCCCCCAAGGGGCCCCAGTTCCGAACACTGAAGCTTTCTTT. Translated, it gives CSVPQGAPVPNTEAFF.

This clonotype has only a few counts. The V call is TRBV19, the J call TRBJ1-1; no clear D gene. V was pared by 6 bases and J by 7 bases, with 15 bases between. Germline loops: CDR1 LNHDA, CDR2 SQIVND (reference sequence). CDR3 length: 13 amino acids. The CDR3 DNA reads as TGTGCCAGTAGCCTAGGGCCTTCGGTTGAAGCTTTCTTT. This translates into CASSLGPSVEAFF.

This clonotype was recorded a few times. The chain employs TRBV6-5 and TRBJ1-2, with 7 bases aligning to TRBD1. CDR1 MNHEY and CDR2 SVGAGI come from the germline V gene. Trimming took 0 bases from V and 6 from J; bases not matched to a gene: 4. The CDR3 covers 14 residues. CDR3 DNA: TGTGCCAGCAGTTACTCGAACAGGGGTGATGGCTACACCTTC. Its translation: CASSYSNRGDGYTF.

The chain employs TRBV11-2 and TRBJ2-5; 12 bases are a match to TRBD2. The CDR3 spans 15 residues. The ends lost 5 bases at V and 5 bases at J; junction bases unmatched: 6. The germline CDR1 and CDR2 sequences are SGHAT and FQNNGV. The CDR3 region has the DNA TGTGCCAGCAGCACGACTAGCGGGAGCGGGGAGACCCAGTACTTC. Its protein product is CASSTTSGSGETQYF. The variable domain in full, completed from reference TRBV11-2 and TRBJ2-5, reads EAGVAQSPRYKIIEKRQSVAFWCNPISGHATLYWYQQILGQGPKLLIQFQNNGVVDDSQLPKDRFSAERLKGVDSTLKIQPAKLEDSAVYLCASSTTSGSGETQYFGPGTRLLVL.